One sample yielded the 26 T cell receptor beta chains listed below, sequenced in a study of T cell changes during pregnancy in multiple sclerosis. Sequencing was performed with immunoSEQ multiplex PCR; in TCRdb, only in-frame clones are kept and a portion is missing. Of tens of thousands of clones listed, more than 90% are singletons. This material consisted of peripheral blood, taken in the third trimester of pregnancy. Receptors were obtained from a female donor in good health, enrolled as a control in a pregnancy study.

V and J are TRBV7-2 and TRBJ2-5, with a weak D call TRBD1 (6 bases). The CDR3 spans 15 residues. CDR1 is SGHTA and CDR2 is FQGNSA in the germline V gene. Trimming removed 4 bases at V and 0 bases at J, with 12 bases between. The CDR3 loop reads CASSSGTQYQETQYF. CDR3 in DNA: TGTGCCAGCAGCTCCGGGACACAGTACCAAGAGACCCAGTACTTC.

This clone was detected a few times. CDR3 in DNA: TGTGCCGACGGACAGGGGATCACTGAAGCTTTCTTT. As protein: CADGQGITEAFF. The chain has TRBV11-2 and TRBJ1-1; 9 bases match TRBD1. CDR3 size: 12 residues. The ends lost 11 bases at V and 4 bases at J; junction bases unmatched: 5. Germline assignment: CDR1 SGHAT and CDR2 FQNNGV.

This clone was recorded once. The J gene is TRBJ2-1, the V gene TRBV4-1; 11 nucleotides match TRBD2. The CDR3 is 16 residues long. CDR1 is MGHRA and CDR2 is YSYEKL in the germline V gene. Unmatched junction bases numbered 11, after V lost 7 bases and J lost 6 bases. The CDR3 protein is CASTPSGLAVSNEQFF. The CDR3 bases are TGCGCCAGCACCCCGTCGGGACTAGCGGTGTCCAATGAGCAGTTCTTC.

CDR3 amino acids: CASLAGQNNEQFF. The CDR3 nucleotides are TGTGCCTCCCTAGCGGGGCAGAACAATGAGCAGTTCTTC. The chain has TRBV30 and TRBJ2-1; 9 bases match TRBD2. CDR3 length: 13 amino acids. Trimming took 7 bases from V and 5 from J; bases not matched to a gene: 6. Germline values: CDR1 GTSNPN, CDR2 SVGIG (reference sequence).

This clone was seen a single time. The chain has TRBV27 and TRBJ1-6, with unresolved D. The CDR3 covers 17 residues. V was trimmed by 8 bases and J by 0 bases, leaving 17 bases between them. Germline CDR1 is MNHEY and CDR2 is SMNVEV (reference sequence). DNA for the CDR3: TGTGCCAGCTCCCCTCTTACGGGAAGCTCCTATAATTCACCCCTCCACTTT. This gives the protein CASSPLTGSSYNSPLHF.

The CDR3: CAIKVEPTGLTEAFF. CDR3 DNA sequence: TGTGCCATCAAAGTTGAGCCGACAGGGCTCACTGAAGCTTTCTTT. This rearrangement joins TRBV10-3 to TRBJ1-1, with TRBD1 identical over 7 bases. After removal of 7 bases from V and 4 bases from J, the junction contained 12 bases not matched to a gene. The germline V gene encodes CDR1 ENHRY and CDR2 SYGVKD. The CDR3 covers 15 residues.

The chain is built from TRBV7-7 and TRBJ2-1; 9 bases agree with TRBD2. Germline V CDR1 and CDR2: SSHAT, FNYEAQ (reference sequence). The CDR3 runs to 14 residues. V lost 5 bases to trimming and J lost 7 bases; unmatched junction nucleotides: 6. The CDR3 protein is CASSLALAGNEQFF. The DNA for the CDR3 is TGTGCCAGCAGCCTCGCCCTAGCGGGGAATGAGCAGTTCTTC.

The rearrangement links TRBV28 to TRBJ2-3; possibly TRBD1 for D (5 bases). Trimming pared 4 bases from V and 0 bases from J, leaving 8 bases between. CDR1 and CDR2 (germline): MDHEN, SYDVKM. CDR3 size: 14 residues. The CDR3 region is CASSSRQSTDTQYF. CDR3 nucleotides: TGTGCCAGCAGTTCTCGACAGAGCACAGATACGCAGTATTTT.

The chain links TRBV2 to TRBJ2-2, with 8 positions matching TRBD2. V trimming: 4 bases; J trimming: 5 bases; junction bases outside the gene matches: 9. CDR1 and CDR2 (germline): SNHLY, FYNNEI. CDR3 size: 16 residues. DNA for the CDR3: TGTGCCAGCAGTGGGGCCGGCGGGAGGAGGACCGGGGAGCTGTTTTTT. Translation gives CASSGAGGRRTGELFF.

V usage is TRBV19 and J usage is TRBJ2-2, with 7 positions matching TRBD2. J lost 5 bases, V lost 2 bases, and 5 bases had no gene match. This CDR3 region has 15 residues. The germline V gene encodes CDR1 LNHDA and CDR2 SQIVND (reference sequence). CDR3 sequence reads: CASSIRASGTGELFF. In DNA form, the CDR3 reads TGTGCCAGTAGTATACGGGCTAGCGGTACCGGGGAGCTGTTTTTT. The full variable domain, its missing parts supplied by reference TRBV19 and TRBJ2-2, is DGGITQSPKYLFRKEGQNVTLSCEQNLNHDAMYWYRQDPGQGLRLIYYSQIVNDFQKGDIAEGYSVSREKKESFPLTVTSAQKNPTAFYLCASSIRASGTGELFFGEGSRLTVL.

This rearrangement joins TRBV4-2 to TRBJ2-1; 8 positions agree with TRBD2. Germline CDR1 is LGHNA and CDR2 is YNFKEQ. The CDR3 is 18 residues long. With 0 bases clipped from V and 8 bases from J, the junction kept 15 bases outside the gene matches. The CDR3 coding sequence is TGTGCCAGCAGCCAAGAGACTCGAGCGGGAGCGGGGGTAGATGAGCAGTTCTTC. As protein: CASSQETRAGAGVDEQFF.

The CDR3 DNA reads TGCGCCAGCAGCACAGGGACAGCTGAAGCTTTCTTT. Its translation is CASSTGTAEAFF. The chain links TRBV5-1 to TRBJ1-1; 7 positions match TRBD1. Losses at the gene ends were 4 bases for V and 6 bases for J; bases not matched to a gene: 3. This CDR3 comprises 12 residues. Per germline, CDR1 SGHRS and CDR2 YFSETQ.

CDR3 residues: CASILTGQGTEAFF. CDR3 sequence (DNA): TGTGCCAGCATCCTAACAGGGCAGGGGACTGAAGCTTTCTTT. The chain carries TRBV6-5 and TRBJ1-1; TRBD1 is a possible D gene (6 bases). With 7 bases removed from V and 5 bases from J, the gap between germline ends came to 17 bases. Per the germline V gene, CDR1 is MNHEY and CDR2 is SVGAGI. The CDR3 has 14 residues.

The CDR3 nucleotides read TGTGCCACCGGACTAGCGGGATGGTTCGGGGAGCTGTTTTTT. This gives the protein CATGLAGWFGELFF. The chain is built from TRBV10-3 and TRBJ2-2, with TRBD2 matching 12 bases. Looked up from germline, CDR1 is ENHRY and CDR2 is SYGVKD. After removal of 10 bases from V and 7 bases from J, the junction contained 7 bases not matched to a gene. This CDR3 comprises 14 residues.

This clone was observed once. The chain carries TRBV5-1 and TRBJ2-4; 7 bases align to TRBD1. Germline trimming cut 0 bases from V and 3 bases from J; bases unmatched to any gene: 6. The CDR3 totals 16 residues. Germline V CDR1 and CDR2: SGHRS, YFSETQ. The CDR3 region has the DNA TGCGCCAGCAGCTTGGGAGACAGGGTCGGCAAAAACATTCAGTACTTC. As protein: CASSLGDRVGKNIQYF. Using reference TRBV5-1 and TRBJ2-4 for the parts outside the CDR3, the full variable domain is KAGVTQTPRYLIKTRGQQVTLSCSPISGHRSVSWYQQTPGQGLQFLFEYFSETQRNKGNFPGRFSGRQFSNSRSEMNVSTLELGDSALYLCASSLGDRVGKNIQYFGAGTRLSVL.

This chain links TRBV29-1 with TRBJ1-2; D is perhaps TRBD1 (6 bases). The CDR3 consists of 15 residues. Germline V gene lookup returns CDR1 SQVTM and CDR2 ANQGSEA. V dropped 7 bases and J dropped 0 bases, with 18 bases sitting between them. In nucleotides, the CDR3 is TGCAGCGCCGCCGAGGGGGGGTATTCTAACTATGGCTACACCTTC. This gives the protein CSAAEGGYSNYGYTF.

This chain uses TRBV15 with TRBJ2-7; 7 bases map to TRBD1. The CDR3 runs 15 residues. Looked up from germline, CDR1 is LNHNV and CDR2 is YYDKDF (reference sequence). V shed 4 bases, J shed 7 bases, and the junction held 13 bases outside the gene matches. The CDR3: CATSIEDRPPGEQYF. The DNA of the CDR3 is TGTGCCACCAGCATAGAGGACAGGCCCCCGGGTGAGCAGTACTTC.

This clone was counted only a few times. The CDR3 DNA is TGTGCCTGGAGGTCGGGGGGCTCTCCACCCCTCCACTTT. It translates to CAWRSGGSPPLHF. The rearrangement uses TRBV30 and TRBJ1-6; tentative D call: TRBD1 (6 bases). The germline gives CDR1 GTSNPN, CDR2 SVGIG (reference sequence). V dropped 3 bases and J dropped 11 bases, with 14 bases sitting between them. This CDR3 is 13 amino acids long.

This clone was recorded a few times. This chain joins TRBV7-2 and TRBJ1-2; unclear D gene. The V end was cut by 5 bases, the J end by 8 bases, with 15 bases between. This CDR3 comprises 13 residues. Germline V gene data show CDR1 as SGHTA and CDR2 as FQGNSA. CDR3 nucleotides: TGTGCCAGCAGCCCTGGGAGCCCGCGGGGCTACACCTTC. As protein: CASSPGSPRGYTF.

This chain uses TRBV6-1 with TRBJ2-5; 8 nucleotides agree with TRBD2. This CDR3 contains 15 residues. Trimming took 1 base from V and 5 from J; bases not matched to a gene: 6. CDR1 and CDR2 (germline): MNHNS, SASEGT. The chain's CDR3 is CASSEESSGAETQYF. The CDR3 coding sequence is TGTGCCAGCAGTGAAGAGAGTAGCGGGGCGGAGACCCAGTACTTC.

The rearrangement uses TRBV27 and TRBJ1-2, with D hard to call. CDR3 length equals 12 residues. The V gene lost 11 bases and the J gene lost 3 bases, with 13 bases spanning the gap. CDR1 is MNHEY, CDR2 SMNVEV, per germline (reference sequence). This CDR3 is CARRELDYGYTF. The CDR3 DNA is TGTGCCCGCCGAGAGCTGGACTATGGCTACACCTTC.

The chain employs TRBV2 and TRBJ2-7; D is possibly TRBD2 (5 bases). Trimming took 7 bases from V and 5 from J, leaving 18 bases between them. This CDR3 has 14 residues. Germline assignment: CDR1 SNHLY and CDR2 FYNNEI. Here the CDR3 DNA reads TGTGCCAGCACCGCACTAGAATCGGTCGACGAGCAGTACTTC. Translated: CASTALESVDEQYF.

V gene TRBV5-1 combines with J gene TRBJ1-2, with TRBD1 matching 10 bases. The CDR3 has 16 residues. Germline V gene data show CDR1 as SGHRS and CDR2 as YFSETQ. With V trimmed by 1 base and J by 6 bases, 9 bases remained unmatched. The CDR3 sequence: CASSLNRDRGMHGYTF. DNA for the CDR3: TGCGCCAGCAGCTTGAACCGGGACAGGGGAATGCATGGCTACACCTTC.

The chain is built from TRBV18 and TRBJ1-6; 7 bases map to TRBD1. This CDR3 region has 15 residues. Germline assignment: CDR1 KGHSH and CDR2 LQKENI. V was pared by 2 bases and J by 7 bases, with 5 bases of the junction left unmatched. DNA of the CDR3: TGTGCCAGCTCACCAGAGGACAGGAGGAATTCACCCCTCCACTTT. Amino acids: CASSPEDRRNSPLHF.

The chain combines TRBV7-9 with TRBJ2-7; maybe TRBD2 (6 bases). Germline lookup yields CDR1 SEHNR and CDR2 FQNEAQ (reference sequence). Between the trimmed V and J ends, which lost 5 bases and 7 bases, there was a span of 15 bases. The CDR3 extends over 13 amino acids. CDR3 in amino acids: CASSTGRRGEQYF. The CDR3 DNA reads as TGTGCCAGCAGCACAGGACGGAGGGGAGAGCAGTACTTC. The entire variable domain, with the rest obtained from reference TRBV7-9 and TRBJ2-7, is as follows: DTGVSQNPRHKITKRGQNVTFRCDPISEHNRLYWYRQTLGQGPEFLTYFQNEAQLEKSRLLSDRFSAERPKGSFSTLEIQRTEQGDSAMYLCASSTGRRGEQYFGPGTRLTVT.

CDR3 residues: CASSPVGRGYEQYF. CDR3 in DNA: TGTGCCAGCAGCCCCGTGGGCAGGGGATACGAGCAGTACTTC. J is TRBJ2-7 and V is TRBV11-3; a possible D gene is TRBD1 (6 bases). V dropped 5 bases and J dropped 4 bases, with 15 bases sitting between them. The CDR3 sequence is 14 residues long. The V gene's germline CDR1 is SGHNT and CDR2 YENEEA.